This T cell receptor beta chain derives from a study of blood T cell repertoires in COVID-19. At the level of the study: Acute and convalescent COVID-19 samples came from the United States, Italy and Spain. Sources were T cells, B-cell-depleted T cells, or PBMCs; the material itself was cDNA or gDNA.

As processed by the authors: Amplification with reference gene primers provided the estimates of nucleated cell counts. The repertoire was sequenced with immunoSEQ multiplex PCR; TCRdb's copy has only in-frame clones and lacks some. The DNA gave D and trimming, while V, J and clone size come from that table. Here the sample spans 50,000 to 65,000 clones, approximately 82% being singletons. This CDR3 spans 14 amino acids. Germline V lookup: CDR1 GTSNPN, CDR2 SVGIG (reference sequence). V was trimmed by 2 bases and J by 5 bases, leaving 15 bases between them. The clonotype comes from a human donor in a cohort sampled during active COVID-19. The chain uses TRBV30 and TRBJ1-2; D is unclear. The source material was peripheral blood. In DNA form, the CDR3 reads TGTGCCTGGAGTAGGGCACCTACGGGGTATGGCTACACCTTC. Translated, it gives CAWSRAPTGYGYTF.